Here is one T cell receptor beta chain with its context. What it binds is not known. The data stem from a study of radiotherapy plus CTLA-4 blockade in lung cancer. Clones were read by immunoSEQ multiplex PCR, and TCRdb kept only the in-frame ones, dropping some. The data hold 85,000 to 95,000 clones, with approximately 82% observed a single time. The V end lost 6 bases, the J end lost 4 bases, and 15 bases lay between the germline ends. CDR1 and CDR2 (germline): MNHEY, SVGAGI. The CDR3 runs to 14 residues. Overall study results and limits: Blood TCR clones of tumor origin expanded after radiotherapy plus ipilimumab.

This sequence was found in a human donor with non-small cell lung cancer that progressed on radiotherapy plus ipilimumab. The sequencing here drew on peripheral blood, taken from a patient treated with radiotherapy plus ipilimumab. This chain joins TRBV6-5 and TRBJ1-2; D is possibly TRBD1 (5 bases). The DNA for the CDR3 is TGTGCCAGCAGGCGTGGGCAGGGCGGCTATGGCTACACCTTC. Translation: CASRRGQGGYGYTF.